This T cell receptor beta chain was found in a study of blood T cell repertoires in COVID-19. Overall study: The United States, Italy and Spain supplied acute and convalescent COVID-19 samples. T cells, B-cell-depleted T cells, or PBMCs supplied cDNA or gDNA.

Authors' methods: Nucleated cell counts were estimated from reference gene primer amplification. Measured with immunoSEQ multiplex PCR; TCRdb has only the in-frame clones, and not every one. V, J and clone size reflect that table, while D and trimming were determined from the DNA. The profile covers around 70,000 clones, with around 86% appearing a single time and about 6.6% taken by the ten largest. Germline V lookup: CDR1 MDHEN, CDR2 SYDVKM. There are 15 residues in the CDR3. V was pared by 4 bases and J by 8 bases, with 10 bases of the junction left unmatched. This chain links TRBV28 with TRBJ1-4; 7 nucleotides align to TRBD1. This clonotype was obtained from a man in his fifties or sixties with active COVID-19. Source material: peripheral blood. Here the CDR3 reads CASSSDRVGKEKLFF. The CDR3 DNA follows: TGTGCCAGCAGTTCCGACAGGGTTGGTAAGGAAAAACTGTTTTTT.